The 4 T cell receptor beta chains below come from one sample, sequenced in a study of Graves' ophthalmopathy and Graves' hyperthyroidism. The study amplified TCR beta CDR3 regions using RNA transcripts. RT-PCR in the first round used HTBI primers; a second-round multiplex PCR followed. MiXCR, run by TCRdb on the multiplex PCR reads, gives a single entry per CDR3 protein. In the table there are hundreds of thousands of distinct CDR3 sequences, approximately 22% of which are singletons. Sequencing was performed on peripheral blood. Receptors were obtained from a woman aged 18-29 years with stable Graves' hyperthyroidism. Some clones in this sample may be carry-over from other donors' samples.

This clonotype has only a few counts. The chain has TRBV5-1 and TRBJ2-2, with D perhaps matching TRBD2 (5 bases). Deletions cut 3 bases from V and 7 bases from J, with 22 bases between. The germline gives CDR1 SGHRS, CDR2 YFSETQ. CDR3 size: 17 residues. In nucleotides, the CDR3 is TGCGCCAGCAGCTCATTAACTCCGGGATCGGCCGGCGGGGAGCTGTTTTTT. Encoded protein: CASSSLTPGSAGGELFF.

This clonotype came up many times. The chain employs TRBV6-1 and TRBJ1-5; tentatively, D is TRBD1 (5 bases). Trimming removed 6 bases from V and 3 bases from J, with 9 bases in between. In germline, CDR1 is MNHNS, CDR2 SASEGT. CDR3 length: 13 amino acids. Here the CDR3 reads CASRGDFNQPQHF. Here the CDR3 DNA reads TGTGCCAGCAGGGGGGATTTCAATCAGCCCCAGCATTTT.

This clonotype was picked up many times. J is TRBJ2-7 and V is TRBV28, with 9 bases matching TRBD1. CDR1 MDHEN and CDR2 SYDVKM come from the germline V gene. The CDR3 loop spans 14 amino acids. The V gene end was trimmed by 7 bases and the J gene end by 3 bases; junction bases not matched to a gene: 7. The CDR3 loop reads CASNQPGQGYEQYF. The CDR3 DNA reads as TGTGCCAGCAACCAACCGGGACAGGGCTACGAGCAGTACTTC.

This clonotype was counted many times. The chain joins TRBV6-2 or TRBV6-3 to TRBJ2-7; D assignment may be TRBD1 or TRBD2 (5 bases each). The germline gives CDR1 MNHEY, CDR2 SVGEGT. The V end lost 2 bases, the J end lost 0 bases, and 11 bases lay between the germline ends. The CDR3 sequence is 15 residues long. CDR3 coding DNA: TGTGCCAGCAGTTACGGGACGGCGAGCTCCTACGAGCAGTACTTC. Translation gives CASSYGTASSYEQYF.